A selection of T cell receptor beta chains follows, all from one sample in a study of Graves' ophthalmopathy and Graves' hyperthyroidism. TCRdb processed the multiplex PCR reads anew with MiXCR; each CDR3 protein has one entry. The sample has 650,000 to 900,000 distinct CDR3 sequences; roughly two fifths are singletons. Input material: peripheral blood. These receptors all come from an adult man with Graves' ophthalmopathy. Both conserved end residues are part of each CDR3. The D gene is left open where the match is weak. Clone size is stated in some rows and not others, as once, few, many or a class when expanded.

v_gene	abundance	d_gene	j_gene	CDR3aa	CDR3nt
TRBV10-2	once	TRBD1	TRBJ1-2	CASSTLKTGDYGYTF	TGCGCCAGCAGCACCTTAAAGACAGGGGACTATGGCTACACCTTC
TRBV2	many	-	TRBJ1-6	CASSADSSYNSPLHF	TGTGCCAGCAGTGCGGACAGCTCCTATAATTCACCCCTCCACTTT
TRBV20-1	-	TRBD1	TRBJ2-5	CSALEGGGNQPQYF	TGCAGTGCCCTTGAAGGGGGCGGCAATCAGCCCCAGTACTTC
TRBV20-1	few	TRBD1	TRBJ1-4	CSAMGTATTNEKLFF	TGCAGTGCTATGGGGACAGCGACAACTAATGAAAAACTGTTTTTT
TRBV2	-	-	TRBJ2-7	CASSQGMANPYEQYF	TGTGCCAGCAGCCAAGGAATGGCGAACCCCTACGAGCAGTACTTC
TRBV11-1	-	TRBD1	TRBJ1-5	CASSTEDRGGQPQHF	TGTGCCAGCAGCACCGAGGACAGGGGTGGTCAGCCCCAGCATTTT
TRBV20-1	-	-	TRBJ1-4	CSAEPGVNEKLFF	TGCAGTGCTGAACCAGGGGTAAATGAAAAACTGTTTTTT
TRBV15	many	-	TRBJ1-6	CATSRDRADPYNSPLHF	TGTGCCACCAGCAGAGATAGAGCCGATCCATATAATTCACCCCTCCACTTT
TRBV15	-	TRBD1	TRBJ2-6	CATSRGQGDTGANVLTF	TGTGCCACCAGCAGAGGACAGGGGGACACCGGGGCCAACGTCCTGACTTTC
TRBV24-1	-	-	TRBJ1-5	CASSPGRPNQPQHF	TGTGCCAGTTCCCCGGGACGACCCAATCAGCCCCAGCATTTT
TRBV20-1	-	TRBD2	TRBJ2-5	CSATSGGLQETQYF	TGCAGTGCTACTAGCGGGGGTTTACAAGAGACCCAGTACTTC
TRBV9	-	-	TRBJ1-5	CASSGGDSNQPQHF	TGTGCCAGCAGCGGCGGGGATAGCAATCAGCCCCAGCATTTT
TRBV7-9	-	TRBD1	TRBJ1-1	CASSSRTGVGTEAFF	TGTGCCAGCAGCTCGCGGACAGGGGTGGGCACTGAAGCTTTCTTT
TRBV11-2	many	-	TRBJ1-6	CASSRDFSPLHF	TGTGCCAGCAGCCGAGATTTTTCACCCCTCCACTTT
TRBV24-1	-	TRBD1	TRBJ1-5	CASNDRVQPQHF	TGTGCCAGCAATGACAGGGTTCAGCCCCAGCATTTT
TRBV4-3	few	TRBD1	TRBJ1-5	CASTPGTGSYQPQHF	TGCGCCAGCACCCCCGGGACAGGGTCATATCAGCCCCAGCATTTT
TRBV5-1	-	-	TRBJ1-4	CASSTGVRRREKLFF	TGCGCCAGCAGCACGGGGGTACGCAGACGTGAAAAACTGTTTTTT
TRBV20-1	-	TRBD2	TRBJ2-7	CSAILAGGGLEQYF	TGCAGTGCTATCCTAGCGGGAGGTGGTCTCGAGCAGTACTTC
TRBV20-1	few	-	TRBJ1-1	CSASGVSVSSTEAFF	TGCAGTGCTAGCGGGGTTTCCGTTAGTAGCACTGAAGCTTTCTTT
TRBV10-3	many	-	TRBJ2-2	CAIRGDFDTGELFF	TGTGCCATCAGGGGGGATTTTGACACCGGGGAGCTGTTTTTT
TRBV29-1	-	-	TRBJ1-3	CSRGRTSGNTIYF	TGCAGCCGGGGCAGGACTTCTGGAAACACCATATATTTT
TRBV7-6	-	-	TRBJ2-5	CASSLESAAGIQETQYF	TGTGCCAGCAGCTTAGAGTCGGCGGCGGGGATCCAAGAGACCCAGTACTTC
TRBV19	-	-	TRBJ2-2	CASSASTLFANTGELFF	TGTGCCAGTAGTGCATCTACATTGTTCGCGAACACCGGGGAGCTGTTTTTT
TRBV29-1	-	TRBD2	TRBJ2-5	CSDGLAIRETQYF	TGCAGCGACGGACTAGCGATTAGGGAGACCCAGTACTTC
TRBV9	many	-	TRBJ1-1	CASSVAPLNTEAFF	TGTGCCAGCAGCGTCGCGCCTTTGAACACTGAAGCTTTCTTT
TRBV4-1	many	-	TRBJ1-4	CASSQEGTHEKLFF	TGCGCCAGCAGCCAAGAGGGAACCCACGAAAAACTGTTTTTT
TRBV6-6	-	-	TRBJ2-7	CASSYLGQRLYEQYF	TGTGCCAGCAGTTATTTGGGGCAGAGGTTATACGAGCAGTACTTC
TRBV15	-	-	TRBJ1-2	CATSGGGAGERWGLSGGYTF	TGTGCCACCAGCGGAGGTGGGGCAGGCGAACGATGGGGCCTTTCCGGTGGCTACACCTTC
TRBV5-6	few	TRBD1	TRBJ2-7	CASSEYRGYEQYF	TGTGCCAGCAGCGAATACAGGGGGTACGAGCAGTACTTC
TRBV7-2	many	-	TRBJ1-1	CASSPHSRGTEAFF	TGTGCCAGCAGCCCACACTCTAGGGGTACTGAAGCTTTCTTT
TRBV20-1	-	TRBD1	TRBJ2-6	CSAPTGVNVLTF	TGCAGTGCTCCAACAGGGGTCAACGTCCTGACTTTC
TRBV10-3	many	TRBD1	TRBJ1-3	CAISDDRAGNTIYF	TGTGCCATCAGCGACGACAGGGCTGGAAACACCATATATTTT
TRBV7-8	few	TRBD1	TRBJ1-1	CASSTGTGLNTEAFF	TGTGCCAGCAGTACTGGGACAGGGTTGAACACTGAAGCTTTCTTT
TRBV2	-	TRBD2	TRBJ2-7	CASSPRLGRAIHEQYF	TGTGCCAGCAGTCCCCGCCTCGGGAGGGCGATCCACGAGCAGTACTTC
TRBV2	many	TRBD2	TRBJ2-5	CASSQGGLAGGETQYF	TGTGCCAGCAGCCAAGGGGGACTAGCGGGAGGAGAGACCCAGTACTTC
TRBV24-1	few	TRBD1	TRBJ1-5	CASSIRATGVGNQPQHF	TGTGCCAGCAGTATAAGGGCCACAGGGGTGGGCAATCAGCCCCAGCATTTT
TRBV11-2	many	-	TRBJ1-6	CASSFTNSPLHF	TGTGCCAGCAGCTTCACGAATTCACCCCTCCACTTT
TRBV7-9	few	TRBD2	TRBJ2-7	CASSAHRAVAGGSYEQYF	TGTGCCAGCAGCGCCCACCGCGCAGTAGCGGGGGGGTCCTACGAGCAGTACTTC
TRBV11-2	few	-	TRBJ2-5	CASSPKGTAWGETQYF	TGTGCCAGCAGCCCGAAGGGGACCGCCTGGGGAGAGACCCAGTACTTC
TRBV7-2	-	-	TRBJ1-4	CASSPAGGVNEKLLF	TGTGCCAGCAGCCCAGCGGGGGGGGTTAATGAAAAACTGCTTTTT
TRBV15	-	-	TRBJ1-1	CATSRAGQFEAFF	TGTGCCACCAGCAGAGCCGGACAGTTTGAAGCTTTCTTT
TRBV7-2	-	TRBD1	TRBJ1-2	CASSKQGTYDGYTF	TGTGCCAGCAGCAAACAGGGGACCTATGATGGCTACACCTTC
TRBV10-3	-	-	TRBJ2-7	CASRDPGPLAHEQYF	TGTGCCAGCAGGGACCCAGGTCCCCTGGCCCACGAGCAGTACTTC
TRBV4-3	few	-	TRBJ1-2	CASSLYSETNYGYTF	TGCGCCAGCAGCCTCTATTCAGAAACTAACTATGGCTACACCTTC
TRBV11-2	few	-	TRBJ2-7	CASKEDRYEQYF	TGTGCCAGCAAAGAAGACCGCTACGAGCAGTACTTC
TRBV25-1	-	TRBD1	TRBJ1-1	CASSYRGMNTEALF	TGTGCCAGCAGTTACAGGGGGATGAACACTGAAGCTCTCTTT